The text below deals with one T cell receptor (beta chain). It has no known antigen specificity. Base qualities were left out, and no much larger clone turns up one base away. This sample was taken from a study of CD4+ T cells in melanoma (dated by TCRdb to between 2021 and 2024). Context from the whole study: Neoantigen-specific CD4+ T cells in human melanoma were investigated in the study.

Donors were patients with melanoma. V loses 11 bases at its end and J loses 8 bases; junction bases beyond the gene matches: 5. The CDR3 goes from the cysteine to the phenylalanine over 11 residues. CDR3 DNA is the only sequence kept; it has 33 bases, read in frame from the first base. CDR1 and CDR2, looked up from the germline V gene, are MDHEN and SYDVKM. The library was generated by the immunoSEQ multiplex PCR assay. TCRdb retrieved this table from immuneACCESS and kept in-frame rearrangements only. Not all clones are present; in checked studies, unresolved V genes account for under half, and no reason is known for the remainder. The sample table holds some 50,000 clones, of which roughly 89% were seen once. Of the sample, approximately 12% falls within the top ten clones. The research as a whole found: Diverse differentiation states were reported to be shown by neoantigen-specific CD4+ T cells in melanoma. Neoantigen-specific CD4+ T cells were reported to be correlated with the function of CD8+ T cells, macrophages and B cells.

Material for sequencing was peripheral blood. The receptor chain draws on TRBV28 and TRBJ1-2; 10 junctional bases match TRBD1. The TCR was taken from a human donor with melanoma. The CDR3 amino acid sequence is: CAGQGVGGYTF. DNA sequence: TGTGCCGGACAGGGGGTGGGGGGCTACACCTTC.